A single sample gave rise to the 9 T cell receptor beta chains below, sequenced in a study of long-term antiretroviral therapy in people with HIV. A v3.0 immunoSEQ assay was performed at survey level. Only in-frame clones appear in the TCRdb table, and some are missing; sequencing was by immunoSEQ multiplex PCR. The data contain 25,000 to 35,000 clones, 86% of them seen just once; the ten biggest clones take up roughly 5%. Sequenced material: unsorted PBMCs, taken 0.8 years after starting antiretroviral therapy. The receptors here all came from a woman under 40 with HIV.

The CDR3: CASRGASSETQYF. The CDR3 DNA reads as TGCGCCAGCAGAGGGGCTAGCTCGGAGACCCAGTACTTC. The chain joins TRBV5-1 to TRBJ2-5, with D possibly called TRBD1 or TRBD2 (5 bases each). This CDR3 comprises 13 residues. Between the trimmed V and J ends, which lost 5 bases and 5 bases, there was a span of 13 bases. Germline values: CDR1 SGHRS, CDR2 YFSETQ.

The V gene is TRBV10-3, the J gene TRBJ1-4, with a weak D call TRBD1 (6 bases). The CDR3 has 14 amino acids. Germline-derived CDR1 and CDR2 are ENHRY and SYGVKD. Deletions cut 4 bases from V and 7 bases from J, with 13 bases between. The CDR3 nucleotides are TGTGCCATCAGTGGTGGGGGGCAGGGTGAAAAACTGTTTTTT. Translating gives CAISGGGQGEKLFF.

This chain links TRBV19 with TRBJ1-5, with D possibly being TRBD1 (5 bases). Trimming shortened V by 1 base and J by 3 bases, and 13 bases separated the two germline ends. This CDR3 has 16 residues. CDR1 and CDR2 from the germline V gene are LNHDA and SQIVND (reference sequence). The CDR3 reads CASSIVATASNQPQHF. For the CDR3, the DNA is TGTGCCAGTAGTATAGTGGCGACAGCCTCCAATCAGCCCCAGCATTTT.

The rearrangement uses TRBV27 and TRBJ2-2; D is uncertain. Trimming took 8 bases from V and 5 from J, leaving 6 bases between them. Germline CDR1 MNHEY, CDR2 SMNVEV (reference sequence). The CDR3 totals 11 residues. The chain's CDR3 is CASGTTGELFF. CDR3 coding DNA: TGTGCCAGCGGAACAACCGGGGAGCTGTTTTTT.

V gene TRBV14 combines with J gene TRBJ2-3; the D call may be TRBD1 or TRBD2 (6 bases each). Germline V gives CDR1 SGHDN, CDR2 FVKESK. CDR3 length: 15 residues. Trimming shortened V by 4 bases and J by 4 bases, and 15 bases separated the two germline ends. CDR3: CASSPGLHRADTQYF. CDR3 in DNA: TGTGCCAGCAGCCCGGGACTCCACAGGGCAGATACGCAGTATTTT.

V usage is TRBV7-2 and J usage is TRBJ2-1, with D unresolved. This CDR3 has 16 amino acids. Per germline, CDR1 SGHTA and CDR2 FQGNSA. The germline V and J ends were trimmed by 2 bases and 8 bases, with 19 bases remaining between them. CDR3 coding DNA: TGTGCCAGCAGCTTAAGCCCCCGTGGAAGACAATATGAGCAGTTCTTC. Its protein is CASSLSPRGRQYEQFF.

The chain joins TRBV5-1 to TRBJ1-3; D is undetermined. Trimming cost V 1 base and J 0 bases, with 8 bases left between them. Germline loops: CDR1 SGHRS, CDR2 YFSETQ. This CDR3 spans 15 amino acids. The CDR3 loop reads CASSLTTRSGNTIYF. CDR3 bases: TGCGCCAGCAGCTTGACGACGCGCTCTGGAAACACCATATATTTT.

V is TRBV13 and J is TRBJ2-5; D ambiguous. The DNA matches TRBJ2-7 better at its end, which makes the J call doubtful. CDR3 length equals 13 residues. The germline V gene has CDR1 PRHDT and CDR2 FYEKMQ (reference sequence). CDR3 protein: CATALTVSYEQYF. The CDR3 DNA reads TGTGCCACCGCACTTACAGTTTCCTACGAGCAGTACTTC.

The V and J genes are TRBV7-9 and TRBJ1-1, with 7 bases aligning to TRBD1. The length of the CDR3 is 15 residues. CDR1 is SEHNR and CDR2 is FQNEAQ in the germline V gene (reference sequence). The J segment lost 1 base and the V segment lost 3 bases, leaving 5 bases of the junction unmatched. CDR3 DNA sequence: TGTGCCAGCAGCTTCCCAACAGGGGAGAACACTGAAGCTTTCTTT. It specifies CASSFPTGENTEAFF.